The 18 T cell receptor beta chains below were found in one sample sequenced in a study of T-cell reconstitution after alpha-beta-depleted transplantation in children. Preparation of the TCRbeta library used unique molecular identifiers. TCRdb re-called the PCR reads through MiXCR, storing one row per CDR3 protein. Of about 110,000 distinct CDR3 sequences listed, 5.5% to 6.5% were seen once; the top ten hold roughly 23%. The sequenced sample was PBMCs, mostly from graft donor cells, obtained 360 days after TCRalphabeta/CD19-depleted stem cell transplant. The receptors stem from a male patient aged 2-10 years who had a stem cell transplant for acute lymphoblastic leukemia, so the T cells may come from the graft donor.

This rearrangement joins TRBV30 to TRBJ2-7; the D gene is possibly TRBD1 (6 bases). Trimming stripped 1 base from V and 0 bases from J, with 10 bases between. CDR1 and CDR2 from the germline V gene are GTSNPN and SVGIG (reference sequence). This CDR3 has 14 residues. The CDR3 reads CAWSGDTYSYEQYF. CDR3 coding DNA: TGTGCCTGGAGTGGGGACACCTACTCCTACGAGCAGTACTTC.

This clonotype showed up many times. V is TRBV4-2 and J is TRBJ2-7; D is undetermined. The length of the CDR3 is 13 residues. The germline V gene has CDR1 LGHNA and CDR2 YNFKEQ. V was clipped by 6 bases and J by 4 bases, with 13 bases between them. The CDR3 reads CASREIGAYEQYF. The CDR3 bases are TGTGCCAGCAGAGAGATCGGAGCTTACGAGCAGTACTTC.

The sample holds many counts of this clonotype. This chain links TRBV12-3 or TRBV12-4 with TRBJ1-2; no reliable D call. Between the trimmed V and J ends, which lost 1 base and 2 bases, there was a span of 11 bases. The CDR3 is made up of 15 amino acids. CDR3 residues: CASSLVGRENYGYTF. The CDR3 nucleotides are TGTGCCAGCAGTTTAGTAGGGAGAGAAAACTATGGCTACACCTTC.

This clonotype occurred a few times. This CDR3 is CAWMSGRPSDTQYF. In nucleotides, the CDR3 is TGTGCCTGGATGAGCGGGAGACCCTCCGATACGCAGTATTTT. J is TRBJ2-3 and V is TRBV30; 8 nucleotides line up with TRBD2. In germline, CDR1 is GTSNPN, CDR2 SVGIG (reference sequence). The V gene end was trimmed by 4 bases and the J gene end by 6 bases; junction bases not matched to a gene: 9. CDR3 size: 14 residues.

This clonotype appeared many times. The chain employs TRBV7-2 and TRBJ2-1, with D perhaps matching TRBD2 (6 bases). Germline assignment: CDR1 SGHTA and CDR2 FQGNSA. The CDR3 consists of 15 residues. Trimming stripped 1 base from V and 2 bases from J, with 9 bases between. CDR3 region: CASSLGVAAYNEQFF. The CDR3 DNA sequence: TGTGCCAGCAGCTTAGGGGTAGCGGCCTACAATGAGCAGTTCTTC.

There are many counts of this clonotype. This chain joins TRBV3-1 and TRBJ2-1, with unresolved D. This CDR3 comprises 15 residues. Germline-derived CDR1 and CDR2 are LGHDT and YNNKEL (reference sequence). V was cut by 0 bases and J by 0 bases, with 6 bases left in between. The CDR3: CASSQDELSYNEQFF. The CDR3 DNA sequence: TGTGCCAGCAGCCAAGATGAGCTCTCCTACAATGAGCAGTTCTTC.

The table lists this clonotype with many counts. The chain is built from TRBV7-8 and TRBJ1-6; D perhaps matches TRBD1 (5 bases). Germline V gene lookup returns CDR1 SGHVS and CDR2 FQNEAQ. V lost 8 bases to trimming and J lost 10 bases, with 15 bases between them. The length of the CDR3 is 13 residues. The CDR3 spells CASRGGPRSPLHF. The CDR3 nucleotides read TGTGCCAGCCGGGGGGGACCACGATCACCCCTCCACTTT.

The table lists this clonotype with many counts. The chain combines TRBV29-1 with TRBJ2-3; 10 bases are shared with TRBD1. CDR3 length equals 16 residues. The ends lost 6 bases at V and 4 bases at J; junction bases unmatched: 13. From germline, CDR1 is SQVTM and CDR2 ANQGSEA. The CDR3 region has the DNA TGCAGCGTAACAGGGTCCGGGACAGGGGTTGCAGATACGCAGTATTTT. Its translation: CSVTGSGTGVADTQYF.

Concerning this clonotype: This may be a read error, as it is one base from a much larger clone. The V gene is TRBV29-1, the J gene TRBJ2-5, with D unclear. CDR3 length equals 12 residues. CDR1 is SQVTM, CDR2 ANQGSEA, per germline. CDR3 sequence reads: CIVKADEETQYF. The CDR3 DNA is TGCATCGTTAAGGCTGATGAAGAGACCCAGTACTTC.

This clonotype was seen ten or more times. CDR3 sequence reads: CSARKTSGSANEQFF. DNA of the CDR3: TGCAGTGCTAGAAAAACTAGCGGGAGTGCCAATGAGCAGTTCTTC. The chain employs TRBV20-1 and TRBJ2-1, with 11 bases lining up with TRBD2. Germline V gene lookup returns CDR1 DFQATT and CDR2 SNEGSKA (reference sequence). V trimming: 2 bases; J trimming: 6 bases; junction bases outside the gene matches: 6. CDR3 length equals 15 residues.

By sample fraction, this clonotype is medium-sized. CDR3 sequence reads: CASSQEGGRWNTGELFF. As DNA, the CDR3 is TGCGCCAGCAGCCAAGAAGGCGGGAGGTGGAACACCGGGGAGCTGTTTTTT. The gene calls are TRBV4-3 and TRBJ2-2; TRBD2 aligns across 8 bases. The CDR3 is 17 amino acids. Germline loops: CDR1 LGHNA, CDR2 YSLEER. With 0 bases clipped from V and 1 base from J, the junction kept 4 bases outside the gene matches.

This clonotype was seen more than once but under ten times. The chain links TRBV6-1 to TRBJ2-5; TRBD2 aligns across 8 bases. The V and J ends lost 8 bases and 5 bases, in that order; junction bases with no gene match: 13. Germline CDR1 and CDR2: MNHNS and SASEGT. The CDR3 is made up of 15 amino acids. CDR3 residues: CASATAGGTRETQYF. The CDR3 DNA sequence: TGTGCCAGCGCGACTGCGGGGGGCACGAGGGAGACCCAGTACTTC.

The sample holds a few counts of this clonotype. The chain joins TRBV9 to TRBJ2-3; 8 nucleotides align to TRBD2. The ends lost 0 bases at V and 3 bases at J; junction bases unmatched: 6. This CDR3 has 16 residues. In germline, CDR1 is SGDLS, CDR2 YYNGEE. As DNA, the CDR3 is TGTGCCAGCAGCGTAGCTTCGGGGGGGCCGACAGATACGCAGTATTTT. Its translation: CASSVASGGPTDTQYF.

There are many counts of this clonotype. The V and J genes are TRBV29-1 and TRBJ1-1; 7 nucleotides agree with TRBD1. Germline assignment: CDR1 SQVTM and CDR2 ANQGSEA. The ends lost 3 bases at V and 5 bases at J; junction bases unmatched: 9. The CDR3 has 14 amino acids. DNA for the CDR3: TGCAGCGTTGAGGCAGCAAACAGGGGAACTGAAGCTTTCTTT. This gives the protein CSVEAANRGTEAFF.

In this sample, this clonotype turned up many times. In DNA, the CDR3 is TGCGCCAGCAGCCAAGAAAGAAGCACAGATACGCAGTATTTT. Its protein is CASSQERSTDTQYF. The gene calls are TRBV4-3 and TRBJ2-3; D is ambiguous. V was trimmed by 0 bases and J by 0 bases, leaving 4 bases between them. The CDR3 length is 14 residues. Germline values: CDR1 LGHNA, CDR2 YSLEER.

This clonotype has a count of ten or more. The chain combines TRBV7-2 with TRBJ2-7; D perhaps matches TRBD2 (6 bases). This CDR3 is 15 amino acids long. V dropped 5 bases and J dropped 5 bases, with 19 bases sitting between them. Germline CDR1 SGHTA, CDR2 FQGNSA. The CDR3 sequence is CASSPFAGGLHEQYF. Here the CDR3 DNA reads TGTGCCAGCAGCCCCTTTGCTGGAGGGCTCCACGAGCAGTACTTC.

The chain recombines TRBV7-9 with TRBJ2-2; the match to TRBD1 covers 8 bases. V was pared by 4 bases and J by 5 bases, with 9 bases of the junction left unmatched. The CDR3 length is 16 residues. From germline, CDR1 is SEHNR and CDR2 FQNEAQ (reference sequence). CDR3 amino acids: CASSYPPGGETGELFF. Here the CDR3 DNA reads TGTGCCAGCAGCTATCCTCCAGGGGGCGAAACCGGGGAGCTGTTTTTT. Using reference TRBV7-9 and TRBJ2-2 for the parts outside the CDR3, the full variable domain is DTGVSQNPRHKITKRGQNVTFRCDPISEHNRLYWYRQTLGQGPEFLTYFQNEAQLEKSRLLSDRFSAERPKGSFSTLEIQRTEQGDSAMYLCASSYPPGGETGELFFGEGSRLTVL.

The J gene is TRBJ2-7, the V gene TRBV13, with D uncertain. V dropped 5 bases and J dropped 3 bases, with 14 bases sitting between them. CDR1 and CDR2 (germline): PRHDT, FYEKMQ (reference sequence). The CDR3 is 14 residues long. CDR3 sequence reads: CASSTSEDHYEQYF. As DNA, the CDR3 is TGTGCCAGCAGCACCTCCGAAGACCACTACGAGCAGTACTTC.